The 15 T cell receptor beta chains in this list originate from one sample, sequenced in a study of tumor-infiltrating lymphocytes in primary liver carcinoma. Researchers generated TCR beta cDNA from approximately 0.55 ug of total RNA, relying on a constant-region primer. Libraries covering TCR beta were generated through three nested multiplex PCR rounds (using a slightly modified ARM-PCR). The study ran its first two PCR rounds for around 10 cycles each, using TRBV1-TRBV30 forward primers and a C-beta reverse primer. TCRdb independently ran MiXCR on the multiplex PCR reads; one entry per CDR3 protein. The profile covers around 210,000 distinct CDR3 sequences, with roughly 61% appearing a single time and approximately 6.6% taken by the ten largest. Germline DNA was extracted alongside blood RNA, which was obtained from unsorted whole blood. What was sequenced was peripheral blood. These receptors were collected from a woman aged 55-69 years with primary liver carcinoma and hepatitis B virus infection.

This clonotype was seen only a few times. This chain links TRBV7-8 with TRBJ2-5, with TRBD1 matching over 9 bases. V lost 5 bases to trimming and J lost 4 bases; unmatched junction nucleotides: 5. Germline CDR1 SGHVS, CDR2 FQNEAQ. This CDR3 has 14 amino acids. The CDR3 spells CASSITGGSETQYF. The DNA for the CDR3 is TGTGCCAGCAGCATCACAGGGGGCTCAGAGACCCAGTACTTC.

The chain employs TRBV11-1 and TRBJ2-1, with TRBD2 identical over 8 bases. Germline-derived CDR1 and CDR2 are SGHAT and FQDESV (reference sequence). The V gene end was trimmed by 6 bases and the J gene end by 9 bases; junction bases not matched to a gene: 19. CDR3 length: 17 residues. CDR3 DNA: TGTGCCAGCAGACTCATGACTAGCGTCAGTGGCTTGGGTGAGCAGTTCTTC. Its protein product is CASRLMTSVSGLGEQFF.

The V gene is TRBV28, the J gene TRBJ2-5; D is ambiguous. Germline V gene data show CDR1 as MDHEN and CDR2 as SYDVKM. V was shortened by 3 bases and J by 2 bases, with 19 bases between the two germline ends. The CDR3 contains 17 residues. The CDR3 DNA follows: TGTGCCAGCAGTTTGTCTCCGGGTTTTGGGGTACAAGAGACCCAGTACTTC. It yields the protein CASSLSPGFGVQETQYF.

A remark on this clonotype: Just one base apart from a much larger clone, this may be a read error. The genes are TRBV12-3 or TRBV12-4 and TRBJ1-2; D not resolved. This CDR3 region has 13 residues. The CDR3 DNA is TGTGCCACCAGTCGGACGGCAAACTATGGCTACACCTTC. It specifies CATSRTANYGYTF.

The CDR3 sequence is CASSFLVASGSRGNEQFF. CDR3 nucleotide sequence: TGTGCCAGCAGCTTTCTGGTGGCTAGCGGGAGCCGTGGGAATGAGCAGTTCTTC. The rearrangement links TRBV11-2 to TRBJ2-1; 10 nucleotides align to TRBD2. The germline V gene has CDR1 SGHAT and CDR2 FQNNGV. The CDR3 extends over 18 amino acids. V trimming: 3 bases; J trimming: 7 bases; junction bases outside the gene matches: 15.

This chain joins TRBV6-1 and TRBJ2-3; D is perhaps TRBD1 (6 bases). The length of the CDR3 is 14 residues. V was shortened by 2 bases and J by 6 bases, with 12 bases between the two germline ends. Germline loops: CDR1 MNHNS, CDR2 SASEGT. The CDR3 spells CASSEWGPADTQYF. The CDR3 DNA reads as TGTGCCAGCAGTGAATGGGGGCCGGCCGATACGCAGTATTTT.

The rearrangement links TRBV12-3 or TRBV12-4 to TRBJ2-2; D not resolved. The CDR3 consists of 16 residues. Trimming pared 3 bases from V and 6 bases from J, leaving 17 bases between. CDR3: CASSFPAQTNAGELFF. DNA of the CDR3: TGTGCCAGCAGTTTTCCGGCGCAAACGAATGCCGGGGAGCTGTTTTTT.

The rearrangement links TRBV29-1 to TRBJ2-3; unclear D gene. The V end lost 4 bases, the J end lost 4 bases, and 24 bases lay between the germline ends. The germline V gene encodes CDR1 SQVTM and CDR2 ANQGSEA. CDR3 length: 17 residues. The CDR3 coding sequence is TGCAGCGTTGGGCAAATCCCGGACGGAAGACTTGCAGATACGCAGTATTTT. It is translated as CSVGQIPDGRLADTQYF.

This clonotype was counted ten times or more. V is TRBV4-2 and J is TRBJ2-7, with 11 bases identical to TRBD2. CDR1 and CDR2 from the germline V gene are LGHNA and YNFKEQ. Trimming cost V 4 bases and J 4 bases; bases outside gene matches: 6. The CDR3 length is 15 residues. The CDR3 spells CASSLGLAGGYEQYF. For the CDR3, the DNA is TGTGCCAGCAGCCTCGGACTAGCGGGTGGGTACGAGCAGTACTTC.

This clonotype was picked up a small number of times. This chain joins TRBV5-1 and TRBJ2-2, with 10 positions matching TRBD2. The V segment lost 0 bases and the J segment 16 bases; nucleotides outside the gene matches: 9. This CDR3 region has 14 residues. Germline values: CDR1 SGHRS, CDR2 YFSETQ. CDR3 in DNA: TGCGCCAGCAGCTTGGCTACCAGCGGGAGGGCCCCGTTTTTT. Residues: CASSLATSGRAPFF.

This clonotype was counted between two and nine times. A much larger clone is a single base away; this may be a read error. V gene TRBV4-1 combines with J gene TRBJ2-6, with 8 positions matching TRBD2. In germline, CDR1 is MGHRA, CDR2 YSYEKL. The CDR3 runs 18 residues. J gave up 3 bases and V 3 bases, and 10 bases lay outside the gene matches. The CDR3 protein is CASSQARGGSDGANVLTF. The CDR3 DNA sequence: TGCGCCAGCAGCCAGGCCCGGGGGGGTTCTGATGGGGCCAACGTCCTGACTTTC.

This rearrangement joins TRBV7-8 to TRBJ2-7, with D unclear. The CDR3 runs 14 residues. The germline CDR1 and CDR2 sequences are SGHVS and FQNEAQ. The V and J ends lost 5 bases and 4 bases respectively, with 15 bases between them. The CDR3 bases are TGTGCCAGCAGCAGTGTGGGATTGGAGTACGAGCAGTACTTC. Its translation is CASSSVGLEYEQYF.

As regards this clonotype: One junction end does not reproduce the germline sequence, and a read error may be involved. This chain uses TRBV11-2 with TRBJ2-1; 12 bases map to TRBD2. The CDR3 contains 16 residues. Germline V gene lookup returns CDR1 SGHAT and CDR2 FQNNGV. The DNA of the CDR3 is TGTACCAGGAGCCCAAGACTAGCGGGAGACAGCTATGAGCAGTTCTTC. It yields the protein CTRSPRLAGDSYEQFF.

As regards this clonotype: Its ends do not fully match the called genes, so a read error is possible. The chain links TRBV14 to TRBJ1-2; D perhaps matches TRBD1 (5 bases). The CDR3 extends over 12 amino acids. Germline values: CDR1 SGHDN, CDR2 FVKESK. The CDR3 DNA reads as TGTGTCAGCAGCGGGACCATCCCCGGCTACACCTTC. The encoded protein is CVSSGTIPGYTF.

This sequence joins TRBV7-3 and TRBJ2-1; 13 bases agree with TRBD2. Per germline, CDR1 SGHTA and CDR2 FQGTGA. There are 16 residues in the CDR3. Germline trimming cut 4 bases from V and 5 bases from J; bases unmatched to any gene: 5. The CDR3 sequence is CASSSTGLAGNNEQFF. The DNA of the CDR3 is TGTGCCAGCAGCTCGACGGGACTAGCGGGAAACAATGAGCAGTTCTTC.